Listed here are 25 T cell receptor beta chains from one sample, sequenced in a study of read filtering for tumor transcriptome and immune sequencing. Molecular barcoded adaptors covering alpha/delta and beta/gamma chains were used on 400 to 450 ng RNA. TCRdb re-derived calls from the reads in MiXCR, one entry per CDR3 protein. This table has 100,000 to 150,000 distinct CDR3 sequences, 13% appearing once. Sequenced material: a population of CD138-negative cells sorted from bone marrow. These receptors were obtained from a donor at least 40 years old with multiple myeloma.

The table lists this clonotype with many counts. The chain is built from TRBV29-1 and TRBJ2-1; D remains ambiguous. CDR1 SQVTM and CDR2 ANQGSEA come from the germline V gene. Trimming removed 1 base at V and 6 bases at J, with 19 bases between. The CDR3 runs 16 residues. Written as DNA, the CDR3 is TGCAGCGTTGAAGGAGGTCCGTACCATGCGCCCAATGAGCAGTTCTTC. Protein: CSVEGGPYHAPNEQFF.

This clonotype was seen repeatedly, ten times or more. The rearrangement joins TRBV19 to TRBJ2-5; 8 nucleotides align to TRBD1. Per germline, CDR1 LNHDA and CDR2 SQIVND (reference sequence). CDR3 length: 13 residues. Trimming removed 3 bases from V and 7 bases from J; junction bases left unmatched: 4. CDR3 sequence: CASSIRTGPTQYF. In DNA, the CDR3 is TGTGCCAGTAGTATTAGGACAGGGCCGACCCAGTACTTC.

This clonotype was picked up many times. The chain has TRBV4-3 and TRBJ2-6; D is unresolved. Germline V gene sequence: CDR1 LGHNA, CDR2 YSLEER. The CDR3 loop spans 16 amino acids. The V and J ends lost 0 bases and 2 bases respectively, with 8 bases between them. CDR3: CASSQDGQAGANVLTF. The CDR3 DNA reads as TGCGCCAGCAGCCAAGACGGTCAGGCTGGGGCCAACGTCCTGACTTTC.

This clonotype has just a few counts. The junction departs from germline at one end; a sequencing error may be responsible. The chain couples TRBV11-2 to TRBJ2-4, with TRBD1 identical over 7 bases. CDR1 is SGHAT and CDR2 is FQNNGV in the germline V gene. The CDR3 covers 15 residues. The CDR3 reads CASTLARGHLSIQYF. The CDR3 bases are TGTGCCAGCACCTTAGCTAGGGGGCATTTGAGCATTCAGTACTTC.

This clonotype has ten or more counts. The rearrangement links TRBV19 to TRBJ2-7; possibly TRBD1 for D (6 bases). The V end lost 9 bases, the J end lost 2 bases, and 20 bases lay between the germline ends. CDR3 length: 15 amino acids. CDR1 is LNHDA, CDR2 SQIVND, per germline (reference sequence). CDR3: CASNPGASPPYEQYF. The DNA for the CDR3 is TGTGCCAGCAACCCAGGGGCCTCCCCCCCCTACGAGCAGTACTTC.

Notes on this clonotype: Possible read error: a much larger clone is one base away. The CDR3: CASSYRGQGSEQHF. The DNA for the CDR3 is TGTGCCAGCAGTTACAGAGGACAGGGTTCCGAGCAGCACTTC. The chain links TRBV6-5 to TRBJ2-4, with TRBD1 identical over 8 bases. The CDR3 sequence is 14 residues long. Germline CDR1 MNHEY, CDR2 SVGAGI.

This clonotype was seen at least ten times. The chain uses TRBV20-1 and TRBJ1-5; D is possibly TRBD1 (5 bases). This CDR3 comprises 13 residues. V lost 6 bases and J lost 4, with 13 bases in between. Germline values: CDR1 DFQATT, CDR2 SNEGSKA (reference sequence). DNA of the CDR3: TGCAGTGCAAACCGACAGAGAAATCAGCCCCAGCATTTT. This encodes CSANRQRNQPQHF.

This clonotype has ten or more counts. An end of the junction does not agree with germline; a read error may underlie this. The chain combines TRBV3-1 with TRBJ1-1; unclear D gene. Germline lookup yields CDR1 LGHDT and CDR2 YNNKEL (reference sequence). This CDR3 is built from 16 residues. The CDR3 protein is CASSQATDHINTEAFF. DNA for the CDR3: TGTGCCAGCAGTCAAGCGACCGATCACATCAACACTGAAGCTTTCTTT.

Comments on this clonotype: Germline and junction disagree at one end, which may indicate a read error. This sequence joins TRBV6-5 and TRBJ2-1, with TRBD2 matching over 9 bases. The CDR3 consists of 17 residues. Looked up from germline, CDR1 is MNHEY and CDR2 is SVGAGI. CDR3 in DNA: TGTGCCAGCAGAAGACTAGCGGAAGCCGTCTCCTACAACGAGCAGTTCTTC. Protein: CASRRLAEAVSYNEQFF.

This clonotype was detected ten times or more. This chain links TRBV20-1 with TRBJ1-1; no reliable D call. Trimming took off 1 base at V and 7 bases at J, with 7 bases between the two ends. The CDR3 sequence is 11 residues long. Germline loops: CDR1 DFQATT, CDR2 SNEGSKA (reference sequence). DNA of the CDR3: TGCAGTGCTAGAGGGTTGAATGAAGCTTTCTTT. Protein: CSARGLNEAFF.

The table lists this clonotype with many counts. The J gene is TRBJ2-5, the V gene TRBV2, with D possibly being TRBD1 (6 bases). This CDR3 has 13 residues. Per the germline V gene, CDR1 is SNHLY and CDR2 is FYNNEI. V was shortened by 6 bases and J by 5 bases, with 13 bases between the two germline ends. The CDR3 here is CASRGQMVETQYF. In DNA, the CDR3 is TGTGCCAGCAGGGGACAAATGGTTGAGACCCAGTACTTC. The full variable domain, completed using reference TRBV2 and TRBJ2-5, is EPEVTQTPSHQVTQMGQEVILRCVPISNHLYFYWYRQILGQKVEFLVSFYNNEISEKSEIFDDQFSVERPDGSNFTLKIRSTKLEDSAMYFCASRGQMVETQYFGPGTRLLVL.

On this clonotype itself: A much larger clone sits a single nucleotide away, making a read error possible. The chain has TRBV12-3 or TRBV12-4 and TRBJ2-5; D gene ambiguous. This CDR3 spans 12 amino acids. CDR3 loop: CASSILQEAQYF. As DNA, the CDR3 is TGTGCCAGCAGCATCCTACAAGAGGCCCAGTACTTC.

The sample holds many counts of this clonotype. This chain links TRBV6-5 with TRBJ2-1; D not certain. The CDR3 totals 14 residues. Germline values: CDR1 MNHEY, CDR2 SVGAGI. The V end was cut by 1 base, the J end by 5 bases, with 9 bases between. CDR3 amino acids: CASSYFPSNNEQFF. The CDR3 region has the DNA TGTGCCAGCAGTTACTTCCCTTCAAACAATGAGCAGTTCTTC.

The genes are TRBV7-9 and TRBJ2-1; 9 nucleotides agree with TRBD1. The CDR3 is made up of 16 amino acids. The germline V gene encodes CDR1 SEHNR and CDR2 FQNEAQ (reference sequence). The V gene end was trimmed by 4 bases and the J gene end by 3 bases; junction bases not matched to a gene: 7. CDR3 sequence (DNA): TGTGCCAGCAGCTCCTGGACAGGGGAGAGCTACAATGAGCAGTTCTTC. This sequence encodes CASSSWTGESYNEQFF.

The table lists this clonotype with many counts. The CDR3 coding sequence is TGTGCCAGTAGCACCCCGGGACAGGCGGAAAAACTGTTTTTT. Protein sequence: CASSTPGQAEKLFF. The chain couples TRBV19 to TRBJ1-4, with 8 bases lining up with TRBD1. Germline V lookup: CDR1 LNHDA, CDR2 SQIVND (reference sequence). V lost 6 bases to trimming and J lost 8 bases; unmatched junction nucleotides: 8. CDR3 length equals 14 residues.

A note on this clonotype: Possible read error: a much larger clone is one base away. This chain links TRBV10-3 with TRBJ2-3; TRBD1 matches at 8 bases. The trim removed 10 bases at V and 0 bases at J, leaving 15 bases unmatched. The CDR3 length is 17 residues. Germline CDR1 is ENHRY and CDR2 is SYGVKD. For the CDR3, the DNA is TGTGCCACCAGAGGAACCGGGACAGGTGATAGCACAGATACGCAGTATTTT. As protein: CATRGTGTGDSTDTQYF.

This chain connects TRBV27 to TRBJ2-1, with 13 positions matching TRBD2. The CDR3 is made up of 16 amino acids. Germline CDR1 is MNHEY and CDR2 is SMNVEV (reference sequence). V lost 4 bases to trimming and J lost 8 bases; unmatched junction nucleotides: 8. CDR3 sequence (DNA): TGTGCCAGCAGTTCCCCACTAGCGGGAGGGATAGATGAGCAGTTCTTC. This translates into CASSSPLAGGIDEQFF.

This clonotype has ten or more counts. The chain joins TRBV27 to TRBJ2-7; tentatively, D is TRBD2 (5 bases). V lost 5 bases and J lost 7, with 18 bases in between. Germline V gene sequence: CDR1 MNHEY, CDR2 SMNVEV (reference sequence). The CDR3 spans 14 residues. CDR3 region: CASSHRSVSPEQYF. In DNA, the CDR3 is TGTGCCAGCAGTCACCGTAGCGTCTCTCCTGAGCAGTACTTC.

Points on this clonotype: One base away lies a much larger clone, so this may be a sequencing read error. The chain carries TRBV24-1 and TRBJ2-3; TRBD1 matches 7 bases. CDR1 is KGHDR, CDR2 SFDVKD, per germline. This CDR3 is 16 amino acids long. CDR3 sequence reads: CATSDFDRDGTNTQYF. For the CDR3, the DNA is TGTGCCACCAGTGACTTTGACAGGGACGGCACAAATACGCAGTATTTT.

CDR3 DNA: TGTGCCAGCTCACCCTCGGGACAGCAACGCACAGATACGCAGTATTTT. The encoded protein is CASSPSGQQRTDTQYF. The chain recombines TRBV18 with TRBJ2-3; 7 positions agree with TRBD1. Germline loops: CDR1 KGHSH, CDR2 LQKENI. The junction had 7 bases not matched to a gene; V was cut back by 3 bases and J by 1 base. The CDR3 runs 16 residues.

The table lists this clonotype with many counts. This sequence joins TRBV14 and TRBJ1-2; TRBD1 is a possible D gene (6 bases). The CDR3 totals 14 residues. V shed 4 bases and J shed 4 bases, with 13 bases lying between them. Germline assignment: CDR1 SGHDN and CDR2 FVKESK. In nucleotides, the CDR3 is TGTGCCAGCAGCCCGTACAGGGCGTCCTATGGCTACACCTTC. Its protein is CASSPYRASYGYTF.

This clonotype appeared many times. This chain uses TRBV7-6 with TRBJ2-1, with a weak D call TRBD2 (10 bases). V was pared by 2 bases and J by 8 bases, with 28 bases between. Germline V gives CDR1 SGHVS, CDR2 FNYEAQ. There are 19 residues in the CDR3. DNA for the CDR3: TGTGCCAGCAGCTTAAGTGGGACAGGGTTAACTAGCGGGATTCATGAGCAGTTCTTC. This codes for CASSLSGTGLTSGIHEQFF.

The table lists this clonotype with many counts. The chain employs TRBV5-1 and TRBJ1-1; TRBD1 is a possible D gene (5 bases). The germline V gene encodes CDR1 SGHRS and CDR2 YFSETQ. This CDR3 contains 15 residues. The V end was cut by 2 bases, the J end by 2 bases, with 13 bases between. CDR3 coding DNA: TGCGCCAGCAGCTTACCGGGACGGGCAAACACTGAAGCTTTCTTT. Amino acids: CASSLPGRANTEAFF.

This clonotype appeared many times. The gene calls are TRBV20-1 and TRBJ2-3, with TRBD2 identical over 8 bases. CDR1 is DFQATT, CDR2 SNEGSKA, per germline (reference sequence). V was clipped by 0 bases and J by 4 bases; unmatched bases: 6. The CDR3 extends over 15 amino acids. CDR3 bases: TGCAGTGCTAGAGATGCGGGAGGAACACCAGATACGCAGTATTTT. This gives the protein CSARDAGGTPDTQYF.

Ten or more counts support this clonotype. The chain recombines TRBV20-1 with TRBJ2-1; D gene unclear. Germline V gene data show CDR1 as DFQATT and CDR2 as SNEGSKA (reference sequence). The CDR3 loop spans 11 amino acids. V was cut by 8 bases and J by 5 bases, with 10 bases left in between. The DNA for the CDR3 is TGCAGTATTGGGGATGACAATGAGCAGTTCTTC. The encoded protein is CSIGDDNEQFF.